The source of this T cell receptor (beta chain) is a study of CD8+ T cells in alopecia areata. Overall study context: Dosing spanned 6 to 18 months on tofacitinib, then 6 months off drug. General observations from the study: Only one nonresponder was present, which leaves the link between baseline CD8+ expansion and response uncertain.

Treatment in this sample: oral pan-JAK inhibitor, 5-10 mg twice daily. Lesional scalp punch biopsies and peripheral blood came from alopecia areata patients. The length of the CDR3 is 15 residues. Between the trimmed V and J ends, which lost 7 bases and 2 bases, there was a span of 15 bases. Looked up from germline, CDR1 is MNHEY and CDR2 is SMNVEV (reference sequence). Of note for this clone: Its specificity is unknown.

Investigators isolated RNA and reverse transcribed it into cDNA to act as the sequencing template. Using immunoSEQ multiplex PCR, the repertoire was profiled, and TCRdb retains in-frame clones only, with some absent. The table records roughly 170,000 clones, roughly three fifths of them present only once. The sequence came from a human donor with alopecia areata. Here the sequenced sample was CD8+ T cells sorted from blood, taken at week 24, from a patient treated with tofacitinib. V gene TRBV27 combines with J gene TRBJ1-5; D possibly corresponds to TRBD1 (6 bases). The CDR3 DNA follows: TGTGCCAGCACGCCGGGACATGGGGGCAATCAGCCCCAGCATTTT. As protein: CASTPGHGGNQPQHF.